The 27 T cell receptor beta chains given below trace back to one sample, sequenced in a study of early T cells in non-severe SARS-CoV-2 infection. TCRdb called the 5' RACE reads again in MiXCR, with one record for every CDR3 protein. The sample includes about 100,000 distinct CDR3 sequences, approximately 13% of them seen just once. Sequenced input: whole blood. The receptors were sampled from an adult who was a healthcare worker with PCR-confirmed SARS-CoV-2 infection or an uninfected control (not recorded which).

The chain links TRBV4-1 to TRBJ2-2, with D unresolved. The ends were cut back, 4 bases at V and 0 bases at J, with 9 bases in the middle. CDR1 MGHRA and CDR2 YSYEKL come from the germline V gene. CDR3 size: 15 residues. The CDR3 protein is CASSPLATNTGELFF. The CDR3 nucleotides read TGCGCCAGCAGCCCCCTGGCGACGAACACCGGGGAGCTGTTTTTT.

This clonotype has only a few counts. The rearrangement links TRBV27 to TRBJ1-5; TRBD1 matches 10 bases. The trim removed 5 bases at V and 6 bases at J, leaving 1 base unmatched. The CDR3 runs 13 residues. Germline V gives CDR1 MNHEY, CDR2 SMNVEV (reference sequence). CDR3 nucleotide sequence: TGTGCCAGCAGTCGGACAGGGGGTCAGCCCCAGCATTTT. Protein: CASSRTGGQPQHF.

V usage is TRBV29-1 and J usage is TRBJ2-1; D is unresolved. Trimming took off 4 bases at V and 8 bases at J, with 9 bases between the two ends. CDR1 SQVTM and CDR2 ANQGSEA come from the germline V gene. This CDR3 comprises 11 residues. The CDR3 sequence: CSVARPDEQFF. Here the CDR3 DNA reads TGCAGCGTTGCAAGACCCGATGAGCAGTTCTTC.

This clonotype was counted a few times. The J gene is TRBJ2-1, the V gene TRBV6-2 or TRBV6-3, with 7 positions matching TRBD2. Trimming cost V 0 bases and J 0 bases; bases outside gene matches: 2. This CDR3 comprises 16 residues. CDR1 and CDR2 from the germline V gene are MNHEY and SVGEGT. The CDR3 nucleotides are TGTGCCAGCAGTTACTCAGGACTAGACTCCTACAATGAGCAGTTCTTC. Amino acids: CASSYSGLDSYNEQFF.

The CDR3 loop is CASSGGSQGPKQYF. The DNA of the CDR3 is TGTGCCAGCAGTGGAGGGAGCCAGGGACCTAAGCAGTATTTT. This chain uses TRBV28 with TRBJ2-3, with TRBD2 as a possible D gene (6 bases). CDR3 size: 14 residues. Trimming removed 5 bases from V and 11 bases from J, with 20 bases in between. Germline V gene lookup returns CDR1 MDHEN and CDR2 SYDVKM.

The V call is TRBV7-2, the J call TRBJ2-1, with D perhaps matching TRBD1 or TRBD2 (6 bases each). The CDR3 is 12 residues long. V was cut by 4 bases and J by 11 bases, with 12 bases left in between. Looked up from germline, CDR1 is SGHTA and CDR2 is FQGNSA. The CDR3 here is CASSWVGGQQFF. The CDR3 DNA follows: TGTGCCAGCAGCTGGGTGGGGGGCCAGCAGTTCTTC.

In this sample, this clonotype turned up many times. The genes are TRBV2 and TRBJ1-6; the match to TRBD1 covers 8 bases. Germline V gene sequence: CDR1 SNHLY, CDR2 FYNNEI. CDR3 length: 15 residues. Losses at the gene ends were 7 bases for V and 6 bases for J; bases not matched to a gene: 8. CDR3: CASTLPQGANSPLHF. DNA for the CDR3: TGTGCCAGCACCTTACCCCAGGGGGCTAATTCACCCCTCCACTTT.

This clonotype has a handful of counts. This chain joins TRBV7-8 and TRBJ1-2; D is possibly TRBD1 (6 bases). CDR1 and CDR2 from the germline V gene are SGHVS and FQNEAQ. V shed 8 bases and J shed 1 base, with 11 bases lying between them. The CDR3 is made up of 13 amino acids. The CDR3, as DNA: TGTGCCAGCTCAAAGGACAGTAACTATGGCTACACCTTC. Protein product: CASSKDSNYGYTF.

The CDR3 DNA follows: TGTGCCAGCTCACCAGAAACAGGGGGCCAAGAGACCCAGTACTTC. This encodes CASSPETGGQETQYF. The chain carries TRBV18 and TRBJ2-5, with 8 bases aligning to TRBD1. The V and J ends lost 2 bases and 1 base, in that order; junction bases with no gene match: 3. Germline V CDR1 and CDR2: KGHSH, LQKENI. This CDR3 has 15 amino acids.

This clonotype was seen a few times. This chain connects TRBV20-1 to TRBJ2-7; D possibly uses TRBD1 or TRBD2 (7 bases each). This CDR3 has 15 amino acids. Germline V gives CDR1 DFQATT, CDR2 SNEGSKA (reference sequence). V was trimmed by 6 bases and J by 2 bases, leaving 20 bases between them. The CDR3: CSARGFRAGAYEQYF. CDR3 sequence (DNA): TGCAGTGCCAGGGGGTTCCGTGCGGGGGCCTACGAGCAGTACTTC.

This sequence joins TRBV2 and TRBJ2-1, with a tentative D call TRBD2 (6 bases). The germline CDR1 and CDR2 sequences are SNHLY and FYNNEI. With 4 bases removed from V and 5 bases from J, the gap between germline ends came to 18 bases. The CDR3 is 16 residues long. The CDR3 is CASSGSTYRGNNEQFF. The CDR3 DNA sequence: TGTGCCAGCAGTGGTTCGACTTACCGGGGGAACAATGAGCAGTTCTTC.

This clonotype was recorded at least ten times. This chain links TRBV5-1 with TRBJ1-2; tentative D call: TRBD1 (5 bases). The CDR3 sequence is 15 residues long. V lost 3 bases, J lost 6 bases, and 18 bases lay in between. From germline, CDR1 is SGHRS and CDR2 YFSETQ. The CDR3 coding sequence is TGCGCCAGCAGCTACGAGCAGGGATCCAGTGATGGCTACACCTTC. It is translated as CASSYEQGSSDGYTF.

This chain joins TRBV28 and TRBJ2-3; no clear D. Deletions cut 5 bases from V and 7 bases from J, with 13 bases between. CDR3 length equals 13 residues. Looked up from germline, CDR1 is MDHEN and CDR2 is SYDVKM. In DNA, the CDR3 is TGTGCCAGCAGTATGACATTAGAAAATACGCAGTATTTT. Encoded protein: CASSMTLENTQYF.

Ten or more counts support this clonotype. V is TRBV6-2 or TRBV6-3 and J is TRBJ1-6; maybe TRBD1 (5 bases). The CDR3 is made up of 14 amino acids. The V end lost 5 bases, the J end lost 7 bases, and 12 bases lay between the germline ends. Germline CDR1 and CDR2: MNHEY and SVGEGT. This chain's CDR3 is CASSPGSGNSPLHF. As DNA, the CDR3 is TGTGCCAGCAGTCCAGGGTCTGGGAATTCACCCCTCCACTTT.

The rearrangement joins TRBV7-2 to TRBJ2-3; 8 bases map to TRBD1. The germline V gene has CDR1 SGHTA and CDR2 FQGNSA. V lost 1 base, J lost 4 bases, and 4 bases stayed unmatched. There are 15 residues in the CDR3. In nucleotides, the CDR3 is TGTGCCAGCAGCTTAGTTCAGGGGGCATCAGATACGCAGTATTTT. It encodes CASSLVQGASDTQYF.

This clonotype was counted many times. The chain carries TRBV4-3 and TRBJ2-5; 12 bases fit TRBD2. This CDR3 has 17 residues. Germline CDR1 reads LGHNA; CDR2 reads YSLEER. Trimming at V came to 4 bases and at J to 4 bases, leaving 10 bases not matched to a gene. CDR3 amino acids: CASSLQVSSGGAETQYF. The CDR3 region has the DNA TGCGCCAGCAGCCTACAGGTGTCTAGCGGGGGGGCAGAGACCCAGTACTTC.

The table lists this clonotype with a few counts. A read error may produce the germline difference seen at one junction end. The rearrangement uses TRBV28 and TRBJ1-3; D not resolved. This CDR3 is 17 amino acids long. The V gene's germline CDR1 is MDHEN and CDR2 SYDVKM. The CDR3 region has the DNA TGTGCCAGCAGTTTTTACCGAGGGCGAAGCTCTGAAAACACCATATATTTT. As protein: CASSFYRGRSSENTIYF.

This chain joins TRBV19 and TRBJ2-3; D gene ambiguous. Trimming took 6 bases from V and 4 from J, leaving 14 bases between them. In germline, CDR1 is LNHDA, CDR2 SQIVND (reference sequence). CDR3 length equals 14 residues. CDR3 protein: CASSAMRDPDTQYF. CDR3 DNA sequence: TGTGCCAGTAGCGCCATGAGAGACCCAGATACGCAGTATTTT.

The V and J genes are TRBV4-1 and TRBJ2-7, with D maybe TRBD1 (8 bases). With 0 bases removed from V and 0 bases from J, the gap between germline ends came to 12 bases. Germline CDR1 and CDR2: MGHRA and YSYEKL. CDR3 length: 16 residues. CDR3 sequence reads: CASSQETGGASYEQYF. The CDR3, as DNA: TGCGCCAGCAGCCAAGAAACAGGGGGGGCCTCCTACGAGCAGTACTTC.

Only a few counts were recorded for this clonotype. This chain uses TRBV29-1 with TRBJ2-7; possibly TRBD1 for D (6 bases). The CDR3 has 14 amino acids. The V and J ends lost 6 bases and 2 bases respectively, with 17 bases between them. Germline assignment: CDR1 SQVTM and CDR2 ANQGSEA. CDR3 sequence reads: CSVSRTANPYEQYF. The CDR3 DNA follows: TGCAGCGTCTCCAGGACAGCCAACCCCTACGAGCAGTACTTC.

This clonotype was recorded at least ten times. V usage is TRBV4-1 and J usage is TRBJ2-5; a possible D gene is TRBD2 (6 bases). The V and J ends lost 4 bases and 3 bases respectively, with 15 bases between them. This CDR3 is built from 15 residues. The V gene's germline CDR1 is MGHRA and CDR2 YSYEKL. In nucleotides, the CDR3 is TGCGCCAGCAGCCTCTTCCGGGGGACCGAAGAGACCCAGTACTTC. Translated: CASSLFRGTEETQYF.

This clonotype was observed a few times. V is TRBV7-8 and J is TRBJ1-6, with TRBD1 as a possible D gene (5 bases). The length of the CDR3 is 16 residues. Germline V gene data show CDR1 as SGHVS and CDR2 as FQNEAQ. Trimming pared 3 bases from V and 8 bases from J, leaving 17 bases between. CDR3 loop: CASSLEGRGMDSPLHF. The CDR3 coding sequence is TGTGCCAGCAGCTTGGAGGGGCGGGGTATGGATTCACCCCTCCACTTT. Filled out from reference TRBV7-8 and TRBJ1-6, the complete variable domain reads GAGVSQSPRYKVAKRGQDVALRCDPISGHVSLFWYQQALGQGPEFLTYFQNEAQLDKSGLPSDRFFAERPEGSVSTLKIQRTQQEDSAVYLCASSLEGRGMDSPLHFGNGTRLTVT.

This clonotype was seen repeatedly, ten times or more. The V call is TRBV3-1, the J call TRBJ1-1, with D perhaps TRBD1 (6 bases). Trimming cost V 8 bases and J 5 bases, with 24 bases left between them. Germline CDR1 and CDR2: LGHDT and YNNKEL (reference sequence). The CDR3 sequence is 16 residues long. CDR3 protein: CASSPSQWAGATEAFF. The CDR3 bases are TGTGCCAGCTCCCCCTCCCAATGGGCGGGGGCGACTGAAGCTTTCTTT.

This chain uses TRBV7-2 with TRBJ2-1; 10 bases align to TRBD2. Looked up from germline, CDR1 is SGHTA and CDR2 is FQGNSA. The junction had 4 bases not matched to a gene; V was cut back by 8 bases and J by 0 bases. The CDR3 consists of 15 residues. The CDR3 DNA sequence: TGTGCCAGCGGAAAGCGGGGGGGCTCCTACAATGAGCAGTTCTTC. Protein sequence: CASGKRGGSYNEQFF.

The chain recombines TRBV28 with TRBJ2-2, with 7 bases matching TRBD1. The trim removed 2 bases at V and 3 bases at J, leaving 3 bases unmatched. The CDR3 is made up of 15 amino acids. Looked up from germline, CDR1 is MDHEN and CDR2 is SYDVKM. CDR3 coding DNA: TGTGCCAGCAGTTTACGAGGGGGCCACACCGGGGAGCTGTTTTTT. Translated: CASSLRGGHTGELFF.

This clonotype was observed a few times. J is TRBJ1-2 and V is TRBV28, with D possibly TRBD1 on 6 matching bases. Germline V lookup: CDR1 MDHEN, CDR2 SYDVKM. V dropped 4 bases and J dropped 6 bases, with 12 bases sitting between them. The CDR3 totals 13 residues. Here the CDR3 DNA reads TGTGCCAGCAGTTCCCCAGGGGCGGATGGCTACACCTTC. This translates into CASSSPGADGYTF.

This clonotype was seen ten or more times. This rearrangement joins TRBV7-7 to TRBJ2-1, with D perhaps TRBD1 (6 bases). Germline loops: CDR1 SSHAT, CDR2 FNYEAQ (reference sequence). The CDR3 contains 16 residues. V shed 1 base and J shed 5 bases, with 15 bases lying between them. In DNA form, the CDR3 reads TGTGCCAGCAGCTTAGGCGGGCAGGGGTTAGACAATGAGCAGTTCTTC. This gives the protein CASSLGGQGLDNEQFF.